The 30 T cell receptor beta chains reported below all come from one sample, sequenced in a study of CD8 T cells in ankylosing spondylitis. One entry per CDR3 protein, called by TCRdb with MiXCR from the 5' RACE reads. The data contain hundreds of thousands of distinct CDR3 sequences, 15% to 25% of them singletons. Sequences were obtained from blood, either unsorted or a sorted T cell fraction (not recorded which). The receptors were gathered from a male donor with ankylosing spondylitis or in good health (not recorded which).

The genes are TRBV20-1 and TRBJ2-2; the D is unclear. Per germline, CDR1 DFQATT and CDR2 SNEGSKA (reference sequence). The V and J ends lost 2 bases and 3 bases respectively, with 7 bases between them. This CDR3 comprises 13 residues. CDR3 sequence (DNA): TGCAGTGCTAGACGAGGTTACACCGGGGAGCTGTTTTTT. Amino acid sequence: CSARRGYTGELFF.

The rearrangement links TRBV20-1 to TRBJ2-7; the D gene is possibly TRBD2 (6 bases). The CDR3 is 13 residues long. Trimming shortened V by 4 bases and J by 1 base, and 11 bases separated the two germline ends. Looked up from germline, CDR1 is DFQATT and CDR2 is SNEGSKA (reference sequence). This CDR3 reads CSATPGTSYEQYV. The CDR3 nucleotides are TGCAGTGCTACCCCTGGGACTTCCTACGAGCAGTACGTC.

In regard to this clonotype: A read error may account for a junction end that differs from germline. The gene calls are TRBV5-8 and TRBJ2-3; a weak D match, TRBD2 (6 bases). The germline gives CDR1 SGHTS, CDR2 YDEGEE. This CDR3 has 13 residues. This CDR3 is CAISLGSTDTQYF. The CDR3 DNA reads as TGTGCCATCAGCCTCGGGAGTACAGATACGCAGTATTTT.

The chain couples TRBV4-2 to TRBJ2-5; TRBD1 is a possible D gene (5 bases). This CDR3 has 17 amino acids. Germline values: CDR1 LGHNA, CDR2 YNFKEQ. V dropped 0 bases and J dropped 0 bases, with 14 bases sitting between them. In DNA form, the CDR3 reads TGTGCCAGCAGCCAAGATAGGCTGGCAGGGAACCAAGAGACCCAGTACTTC. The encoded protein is CASSQDRLAGNQETQYF.

The CDR3 sequence: CASSPEQGRHEKLFF. CDR3 in DNA: TGTGCCAGCAGTCCTGAACAGGGAAGACATGAAAAACTGTTTTTT. This chain joins TRBV6-1 and TRBJ1-4, with D possibly matching TRBD1 (6 bases). This CDR3 spans 15 amino acids. Trimming removed 5 bases from V and 6 bases from J, with 16 bases in between. Germline CDR1 reads MNHNS; CDR2 reads SASEGT.

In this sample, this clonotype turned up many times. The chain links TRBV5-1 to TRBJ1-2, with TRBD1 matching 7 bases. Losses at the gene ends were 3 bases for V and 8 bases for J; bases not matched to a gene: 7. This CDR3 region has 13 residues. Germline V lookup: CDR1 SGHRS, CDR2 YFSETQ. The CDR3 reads CASSWEDRRGYTF. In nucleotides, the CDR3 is TGCGCCAGCAGCTGGGAGGACAGGCGCGGCTACACCTTC.

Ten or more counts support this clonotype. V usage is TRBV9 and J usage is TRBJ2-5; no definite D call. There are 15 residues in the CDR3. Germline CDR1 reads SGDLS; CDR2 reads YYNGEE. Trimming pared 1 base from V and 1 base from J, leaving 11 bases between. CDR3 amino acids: CASSVLLGVQETQYF. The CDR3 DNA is TGTGCCAGCAGCGTACTTCTGGGTGTCCAAGAGACCCAGTACTTC. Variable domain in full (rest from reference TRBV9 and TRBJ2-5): DSGVTQTPKHLITATGQRVTLRCSPRSGDLSVYWYQQSLDQGLQFLIQYYNGEERAKGNILERFSAQQFPDLHSELNLSSLELGDSALYFCASSVLLGVQETQYFGPGTRLLVL.

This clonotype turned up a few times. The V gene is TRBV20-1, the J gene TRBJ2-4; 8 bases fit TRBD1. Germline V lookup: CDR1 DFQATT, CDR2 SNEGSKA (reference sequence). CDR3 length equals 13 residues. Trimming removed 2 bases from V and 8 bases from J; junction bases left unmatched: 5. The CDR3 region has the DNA TGCAGTGCTAGACAGGGGGCGAGGGACATTCAGTACTTC. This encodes CSARQGARDIQYF.

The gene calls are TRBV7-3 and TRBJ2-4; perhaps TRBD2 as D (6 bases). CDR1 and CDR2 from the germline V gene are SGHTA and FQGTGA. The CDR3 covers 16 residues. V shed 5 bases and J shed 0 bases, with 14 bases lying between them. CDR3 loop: CASSPTGTQAKNIQYF. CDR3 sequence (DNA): TGTGCCAGCAGCCCCACCGGGACTCAAGCCAAAAACATTCAGTACTTC.

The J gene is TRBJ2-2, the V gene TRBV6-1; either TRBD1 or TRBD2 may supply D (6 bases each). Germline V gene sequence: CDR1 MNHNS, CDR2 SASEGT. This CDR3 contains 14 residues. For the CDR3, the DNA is TGTGTATGCAGGGGAATAGGAGGGACCGGGGAGCTGTTTTTT. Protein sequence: CVCRGIGGTGELFF.

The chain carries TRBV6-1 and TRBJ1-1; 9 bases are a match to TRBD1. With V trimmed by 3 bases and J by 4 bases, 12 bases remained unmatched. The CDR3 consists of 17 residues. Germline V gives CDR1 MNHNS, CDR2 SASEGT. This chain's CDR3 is CASSERYRGQGGTEAFF. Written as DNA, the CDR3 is TGTGCCAGCAGTGAGAGGTACAGGGGGCAAGGTGGCACTGAAGCTTTCTTT.

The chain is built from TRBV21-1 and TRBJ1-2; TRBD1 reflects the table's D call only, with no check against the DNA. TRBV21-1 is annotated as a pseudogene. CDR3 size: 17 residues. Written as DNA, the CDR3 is TGTGCCAGCAGCAAAGCAACAGGGGCGCAACCCCCGGGTGGCTACACCTTC. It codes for CASSKATGAQPPGGYTF.

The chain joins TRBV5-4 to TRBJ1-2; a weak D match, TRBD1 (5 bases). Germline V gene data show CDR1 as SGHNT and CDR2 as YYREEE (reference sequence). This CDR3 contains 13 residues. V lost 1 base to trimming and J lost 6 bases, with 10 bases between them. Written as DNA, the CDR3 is TGTGCCAGCAGCTTGTCCCAGGGCAATGGCTACACCTTC. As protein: CASSLSQGNGYTF.

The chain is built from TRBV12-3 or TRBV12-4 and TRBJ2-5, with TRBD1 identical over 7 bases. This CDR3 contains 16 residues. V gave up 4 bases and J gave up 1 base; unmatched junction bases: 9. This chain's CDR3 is CASSSRQGSVQETQYF. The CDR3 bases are TGTGCCAGCAGTTCACGACAGGGCTCCGTCCAAGAGACCCAGTACTTC.

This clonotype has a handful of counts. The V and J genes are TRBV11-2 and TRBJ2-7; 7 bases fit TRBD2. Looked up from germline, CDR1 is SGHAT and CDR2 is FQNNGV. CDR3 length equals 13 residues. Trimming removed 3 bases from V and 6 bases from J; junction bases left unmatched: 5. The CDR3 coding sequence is TGTGCCAGCAGCTTCCTGGGGGGGGGCGAGCAGTACGTC. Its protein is CASSFLGGGEQYV.

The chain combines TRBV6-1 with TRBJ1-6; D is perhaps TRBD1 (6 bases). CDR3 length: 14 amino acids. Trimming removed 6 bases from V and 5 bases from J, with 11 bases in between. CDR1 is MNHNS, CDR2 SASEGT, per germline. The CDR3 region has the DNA TGTGCCAGCAGGGTTGGGGGGCATAATTCACCCCTCCACTTT. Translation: CASRVGGHNSPLHF.

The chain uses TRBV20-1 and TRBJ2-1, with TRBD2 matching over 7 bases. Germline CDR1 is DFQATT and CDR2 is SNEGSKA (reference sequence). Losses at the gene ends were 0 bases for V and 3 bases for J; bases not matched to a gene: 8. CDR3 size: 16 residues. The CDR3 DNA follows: TGCAGTGCTAGAGATCGGGCTAGCGGAGACTACAATGAGCAGTTCTTC. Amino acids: CSARDRASGDYNEQFF.

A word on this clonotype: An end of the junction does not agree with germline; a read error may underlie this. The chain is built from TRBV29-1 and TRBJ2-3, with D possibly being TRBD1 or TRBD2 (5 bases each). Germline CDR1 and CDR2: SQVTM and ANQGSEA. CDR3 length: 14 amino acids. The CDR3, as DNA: TGCAGCGTTGGGGCCCAGGGACCAGCAGATACGAAGTATTTT. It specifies CSVGAQGPADTKYF.

This CDR3 is CASSALDRGGTEAFF. The CDR3 bases are TGTGCCAGCAGCGCCTTGGACAGGGGCGGGACTGAAGCTTTCTTT. J is TRBJ1-1 and V is TRBV9, with TRBD1 identical over 9 bases. V was pared by 3 bases and J by 5 bases, with 8 bases of the junction left unmatched. The germline V gene encodes CDR1 SGDLS and CDR2 YYNGEE. The CDR3 loop spans 15 amino acids.

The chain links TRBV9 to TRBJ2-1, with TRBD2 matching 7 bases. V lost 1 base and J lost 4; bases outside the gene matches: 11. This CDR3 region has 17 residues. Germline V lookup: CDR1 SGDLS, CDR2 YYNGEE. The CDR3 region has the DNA TGTGCCAGCAGCGTAAGCCCTGGGAGGGCGGGGTACAATGAGCAGTTCTTC. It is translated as CASSVSPGRAGYNEQFF.

The CDR3 loop is CASSGTSGYEQYV. Here the CDR3 DNA reads TGTGCCAGCAGTGGGACTAGCGGATACGAGCAGTACGTC. The V call is TRBV2, the J call TRBJ2-7; the match to TRBD2 covers 10 bases. Germline loops: CDR1 SNHLY, CDR2 FYNNEI. V trimming: 4 bases; J trimming: 4 bases; junction bases outside the gene matches: 1. The CDR3 extends over 13 amino acids.

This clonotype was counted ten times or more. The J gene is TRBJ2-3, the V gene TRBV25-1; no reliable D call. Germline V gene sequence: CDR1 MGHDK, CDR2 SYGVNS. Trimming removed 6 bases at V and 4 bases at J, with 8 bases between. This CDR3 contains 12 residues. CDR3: CASRASSDTQYF. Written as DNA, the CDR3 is TGTGCCAGCAGGGCGTCCTCAGATACGCAGTATTTT.

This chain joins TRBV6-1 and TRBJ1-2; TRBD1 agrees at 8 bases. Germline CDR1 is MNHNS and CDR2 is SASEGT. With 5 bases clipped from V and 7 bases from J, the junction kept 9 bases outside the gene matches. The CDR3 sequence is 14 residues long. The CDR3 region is CASSTGQGRRGYTF. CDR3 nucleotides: TGTGCCAGCAGTACCGGACAGGGTCGGCGTGGCTACACCTTC.

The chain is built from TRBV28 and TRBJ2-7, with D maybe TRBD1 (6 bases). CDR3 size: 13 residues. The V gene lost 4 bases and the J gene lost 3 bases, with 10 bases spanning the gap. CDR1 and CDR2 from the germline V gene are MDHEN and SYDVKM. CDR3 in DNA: TGTGCCAGCAGTTCCGAGGACAGCTACGAGCAGTACGTC. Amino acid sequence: CASSSEDSYEQYV.

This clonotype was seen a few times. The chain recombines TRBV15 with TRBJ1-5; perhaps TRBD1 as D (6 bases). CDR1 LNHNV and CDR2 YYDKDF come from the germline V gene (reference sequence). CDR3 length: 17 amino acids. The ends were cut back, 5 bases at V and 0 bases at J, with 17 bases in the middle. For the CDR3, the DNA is TGTGCCACCAGCGGGGGGCAGGGATGGGATAGCAATCAGCCCCAGCATTTT. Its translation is CATSGGQGWDSNQPQHF. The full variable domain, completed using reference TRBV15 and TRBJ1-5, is DAMVIQNPRYQVTQFGKPVTLSCSQTLNHNVMYWYQQKSSQAPKLLFHYYDKDFNNEADTPDNFQSRRPNTSFCFLDIRSPGLGDTAMYLCATSGGQGWDSNQPQHFGDGTRLSIL.

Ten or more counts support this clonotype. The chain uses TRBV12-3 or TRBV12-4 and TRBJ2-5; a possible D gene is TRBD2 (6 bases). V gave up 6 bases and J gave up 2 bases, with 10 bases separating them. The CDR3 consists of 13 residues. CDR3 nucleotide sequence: TGTGCCAGCAGCCTCCGGGAGCAAGAGACCCAGTACTTC. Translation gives CASSLREQETQYF.

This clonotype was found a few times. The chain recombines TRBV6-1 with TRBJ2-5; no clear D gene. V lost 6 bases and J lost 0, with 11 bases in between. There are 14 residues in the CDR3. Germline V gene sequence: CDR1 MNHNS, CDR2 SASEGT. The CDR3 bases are TGTGCCAGCAGCCCCTCCCGCGACCAAGAGACCCAGTACTTC. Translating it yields CASSPSRDQETQYF.

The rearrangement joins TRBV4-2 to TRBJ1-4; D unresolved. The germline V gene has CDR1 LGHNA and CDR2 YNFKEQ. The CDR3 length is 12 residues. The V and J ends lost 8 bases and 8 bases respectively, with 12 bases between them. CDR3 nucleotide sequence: TGTGCCAGCGCTCAGCCTGGCGAAAAACTGTTTTTT. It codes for CASAQPGEKLFF.

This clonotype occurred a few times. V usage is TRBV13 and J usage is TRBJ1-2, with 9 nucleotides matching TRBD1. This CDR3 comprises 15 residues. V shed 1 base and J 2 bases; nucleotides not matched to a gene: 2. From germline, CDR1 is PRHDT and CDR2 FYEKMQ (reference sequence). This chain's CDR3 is CASSLEGQGNYGYTF. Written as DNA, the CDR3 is TGTGCCAGCAGCTTAGAAGGACAGGGGAACTATGGCTACACCTTC.

CDR3 sequence reads: CASRNSGSNGELFF. The CDR3 bases are TGTGCCAGCAGGAATAGCGGGAGTAACGGGGAGCTGTTTTTT. The V and J genes are TRBV12-3 or TRBV12-4 and TRBJ2-2; TRBD2 matches 9 bases. The CDR3 runs 14 residues. V trimming: 6 bases; J trimming: 7 bases; junction bases outside the gene matches: 6.